This TCR beta chain is from a study of human T cells and chemical hapten exposure. In TCRdb, the RACE reads were re-called with MiXCR into one record per CDR3 protein. The profile shows about 90,000 distinct CDR3 sequences, about 11% of them singletons. This clonotype has more than one count but fewer than ten. The ends lost 0 bases at V and 2 bases at J; junction bases unmatched: 10. The CDR3 has 17 amino acids. The germline CDR1 and CDR2 sequences are DFQATT and SNEGSKA (reference sequence). Noted time point: patch test 1, 2 weeks after DPC sensitization. Treatment noted: therapeutic diphenylcyclopropenone sensitization with weekly scalp DPC.

V usage is TRBV20-1 and J usage is TRBJ2-7; 10 nucleotides agree with TRBD2. The material sequenced was whole blood, taken in connection with sensitization to the hapten diphenylcyclopropenone (DPC). This receptor was identified in a man aged 40-50 years with alopecia areata. Some clones in this sample may be carry-over from other donors' samples. This CDR3 reads CSARDYLGLAGAYEQYF. CDR3 nucleotide sequence: TGCAGTGCTAGAGATTATTTGGGCCTAGCGGGAGCCTACGAGCAGTACTTC.